Following are 32 T cell receptor beta chains from one sample sequenced in a study of human T cells and chemical hapten exposure (dated by TCRdb to the early 2020s). Reading the label with the study, this specimen's time point is: pre-sensitization, week 0. The treatment or condition label on this specimen signifies: therapeutic diphenylcyclopropenone sensitization with weekly scalp DPC. Total RNA was extracted from unfractionated whole blood collected in Tempus Blood RNA tubes. The protocol used for the library was RACE. Sequencing instrument: NextSeq 500. Through fastp at Q25 and MiXCR, TCRdb rebuilt clones from the public reads, retaining in-frame beta chains. Entries that share a CDR3 protein sequence are merged under the most common genes and DNA. Recorded for this sample are 35,000 to 40,000 distinct CDR3 sequences; about 12% of them occurred a single time. In total, the top ten clones hold about 2.1% of the sample.

Sequences were derived from whole blood, sampled in connection with sensitization to the hapten diphenylcyclopropenone (DPC). These TCRs come from a woman between 40 and 55 years old with alopecia areata. Some clones in this sample may be carry-over from other donors' samples.

The table lists this clonotype with a few counts. The rearrangement uses TRBV28 and TRBJ2-7, with 7 bases aligning to TRBD2. J gave up 2 bases and V 4 bases, and 8 bases lay outside the gene matches. Germline V gives CDR1 MDHEN, CDR2 SYDVKM. The CDR3 extends over 15 amino acids. The DNA of the CDR3 is TGTGCCAGCAGTTCCCCGGCTAGCGGTACCTACGAGCAGTACTTC. It is translated as CASSSPASGTYEQYF.

This clonotype was seen only a few times. CDR3 sequence (DNA): TGTGCCAGCAGCTTTGACAGGGACAATGAGCAGTTCTTC. Its translation: CASSFDRDNEQFF. This chain connects TRBV7-9 to TRBJ2-1; TRBD1 matches 7 bases. This CDR3 has 13 residues. Per the germline V gene, CDR1 is SEHNR and CDR2 is FQNEAQ (reference sequence). V shed 3 bases and J 5 bases; nucleotides not matched to a gene: 1.

The sample holds a few counts of this clonotype. The V and J genes are TRBV19 and TRBJ2-3, with D perhaps matching TRBD1 (5 bases). Trimming pared 7 bases from V and 2 bases from J, leaving 13 bases between. CDR1 is LNHDA, CDR2 SQIVND, per germline (reference sequence). The CDR3 is made up of 14 amino acids. CDR3 bases: TGTGCCAGTAACACACTGGGGCCCACAGATACGCAGTATTTT. Translated: CASNTLGPTDTQYF.

This sequence joins TRBV2 and TRBJ2-2; unclear D gene. The CDR3 sequence is 12 residues long. V lost 7 bases to trimming and J lost 3 bases, with 6 bases between them. CDR1 and CDR2 (germline): SNHLY, FYNNEI. The CDR3: CASNLYTGELFF. For the CDR3, the DNA is TGTGCCAGCAACCTTTACACCGGGGAGCTGTTTTTT.

CDR3: CASSQGQGPQETQYF. Written as DNA, the CDR3 is TGTGCCAGCAGCCAGGGACAGGGGCCGCAAGAGACCCAGTACTTC. The chain uses TRBV7-2 and TRBJ2-5, with 10 bases identical to TRBD1. This CDR3 has 15 residues. The germline V gene encodes CDR1 SGHTA and CDR2 FQGNSA. Trimming at V came to 5 bases and at J to 2 bases, leaving 5 bases not matched to a gene.

The gene calls are TRBV7-8 and TRBJ1-3; D perhaps matches TRBD1 (6 bases). CDR3 length: 19 residues. Looked up from germline, CDR1 is SGHVS and CDR2 is FQNEAQ. Between the trimmed V and J ends, which lost 2 bases and 0 bases, there was a span of 20 bases. CDR3 coding DNA: TGTGCCAGCAGCTTACCGCCCAGGACAGATCCCAGCTCTGGAAACACCATATATTTT. Residues: CASSLPPRTDPSSGNTIYF.

This clonotype was detected ten times or more. The V call is TRBV19, the J call TRBJ1-2, with D possibly TRBD1 on 5 matching bases. This CDR3 comprises 14 residues. Germline V lookup: CDR1 LNHDA, CDR2 SQIVND (reference sequence). Deletions cut 5 bases from V and 3 bases from J, with 13 bases between. The DNA for the CDR3 is TGTGCCAGTAGTGCCCGACAGCTACACTATGGCTACACCTTC. It is translated as CASSARQLHYGYTF.

The rearrangement links TRBV30 to TRBJ2-2, with D possibly matching TRBD1 (5 bases). The CDR3 sequence is 13 residues long. The germline gives CDR1 GTSNPN, CDR2 SVGIG (reference sequence). Trimming cost V 5 bases and J 0 bases, with 7 bases left between them. CDR3 region: CAWAGTNTGELFF. The DNA for the CDR3 is TGTGCCTGGGCAGGGACGAACACCGGGGAGCTGTTTTTT.

The table lists this clonotype with a few counts. J is TRBJ2-7 and V is TRBV5-1, with D tentatively TRBD1 or TRBD2 (5 bases each). The germline CDR1 and CDR2 sequences are SGHRS and YFSETQ. The CDR3 loop spans 15 amino acids. Between the trimmed V and J ends, which lost 4 bases and 3 bases, there was a span of 17 bases. The CDR3 nucleotides read TGCGCCAGCAGCCCCCCGGGGCAGCCCTACTACGAGCAGTACTTC. It codes for CASSPPGQPYYEQYF.

This clonotype was counted a few times. The rearrangement joins TRBV27 to TRBJ2-2; D may be TRBD2 (5 bases). V shed 7 bases and J shed 5 bases, with 11 bases lying between them. This CDR3 is built from 13 residues. CDR1 is MNHEY, CDR2 SMNVEV, per germline (reference sequence). The CDR3 DNA reads TGTGCCAGCACACCTAGAGGGACCGGGGAGCTGTTTTTT. Its translation: CASTPRGTGELFF.

This clonotype showed up many times. In nucleotides, the CDR3 is TGTGCCAGCAGCCCGGACCGTGGATATAGCAATCAGCCCCAGCATTTT. Translated, it gives CASSPDRGYSNQPQHF. The rearrangement links TRBV7-9 to TRBJ1-5; D remains unclear. CDR1 and CDR2 from the germline V gene are SEHNR and FQNEAQ (reference sequence). The CDR3 is made up of 16 amino acids. The V and J ends lost 5 bases and 0 bases respectively, with 14 bases between them.

This clonotype was counted ten times or more. The V call is TRBV12-3 or TRBV12-4, the J call TRBJ1-3, with TRBD1 as a possible D gene (6 bases). The length of the CDR3 is 12 residues. The CDR3 region is CASRGTGNTIYF. CDR3 sequence (DNA): TGTGCATCGAGGGGGACGGGAAACACCATATATTTT.

This clonotype has at least ten counts. The genes are TRBV7-9 and TRBJ1-1; TRBD1 aligns across 8 bases. CDR1 and CDR2 (germline): SEHNR, FQNEAQ (reference sequence). CDR3 length: 11 amino acids. The trim removed 7 bases at V and 7 bases at J, leaving 2 bases unmatched. The CDR3 here is CASTDRGEAFF. CDR3 in DNA: TGTGCCAGCACCGACAGGGGTGAAGCTTTCTTT.

This rearrangement joins TRBV28 to TRBJ2-7; a weak D match, TRBD1 (5 bases). From germline, CDR1 is MDHEN and CDR2 SYDVKM. V was trimmed by 4 bases and J by 5 bases, leaving 15 bases between them. This CDR3 has 14 residues. CDR3 bases: TGTGCCAGCAGTTCCCCCGGCAGGGCCAACGAGCAGTACTTC. Amino acids: CASSSPGRANEQYF.

V and J are TRBV2 and TRBJ2-5, with 15 nucleotides matching TRBD2. Looked up from germline, CDR1 is SNHLY and CDR2 is FYNNEI. CDR3 length equals 16 residues. The V and J ends lost 5 bases and 2 bases, in that order; junction bases with no gene match: 3. For the CDR3, the DNA is TGTGCCAGCAGTCGAGGACTAGCGGGAGGGCAAGAGACCCAGTACTTC. This codes for CASSRGLAGGQETQYF.

The J gene is TRBJ2-3, the V gene TRBV7-2; D possibly uses TRBD1 or TRBD2 (6 bases each). The V end was cut by 10 bases, the J end by 0 bases, with 11 bases between. This CDR3 spans 13 amino acids. Germline lookup yields CDR1 SGHTA and CDR2 FQGNSA. CDR3 DNA: TGTGCCACGGGGGCAACCAGCACAGATACGCAGTATTTT. Translated, it gives CATGATSTDTQYF. The full variable domain, rest sourced from reference TRBV7-2 and TRBJ2-3, is GAGVSQSPSNKVTEKGKDVELRCDPISGHTALYWYRQSLGQGLEFLIYFQGNSAPDKSGLPSDRFSAERTGGSVSTLTIQRTQQEDSAVYLCATGATSTDTQYFGPGTRLTVL.

In its sample, this clonotype was seen many times. DNA for the CDR3: TGCGCCAGCAGCCTGGGCAGGGGCCTCCTTAATGAAAAACTGTTTTTT. Translation: CASSLGRGLLNEKLFF. J is TRBJ1-4 and V is TRBV4-3; maybe TRBD1 (6 bases). The CDR3 extends over 16 amino acids. Germline CDR1 reads LGHNA; CDR2 reads YSLEER. V was trimmed by 4 bases and J by 4 bases, leaving 16 bases between them.

This clonotype was picked up a small number of times. The rearrangement uses TRBV29-1 and TRBJ1-5; D is unresolved. The V gene lost 6 bases and the J gene lost 5 bases, with 11 bases spanning the gap. The CDR3 totals 12 residues. Germline V gene lookup returns CDR1 SQVTM and CDR2 ANQGSEA. The CDR3 spells CSVSDGDQPQHF. The CDR3 DNA reads TGCAGCGTATCGGACGGTGATCAGCCCCAGCATTTT. Full variable domain (rest looked up from reference TRBV29-1 and TRBJ1-5): SAVISQKPSRDICQRGTSLTIQCQVDSQVTMMFWYRQQPGQSLTLIATANQGSEATYESGFVIDKFPISRPNLTFSTLTVSNMSPEDSSIYLCSVSDGDQPQHFGDGTRLSIL.

This clonotype has a count of ten or more. The chain recombines TRBV28 with TRBJ2-7, with D possibly matching TRBD1 (5 bases). V was pared by 8 bases and J by 7 bases, with 15 bases between. Germline CDR1 reads MDHEN; CDR2 reads SYDVKM. This CDR3 contains 12 residues. The CDR3 nucleotides read TGTGCCAGCGGCAGGGTGTTTGGTGAGCAGTACTTC. Protein product: CASGRVFGEQYF.

Judged by abundance, this clonotype is medium-sized (0.01 to 0.1%). The rearrangement joins TRBV20-1 to TRBJ2-2; D gene unclear. Germline loops: CDR1 DFQATT, CDR2 SNEGSKA (reference sequence). The CDR3 contains 16 residues. V lost 3 bases and J 1 base, leaving 15 bases between the germline ends. For the CDR3, the DNA is TGCAGTGCTAGGGCCATGGGCCTAGGGAACACCGGGGAGCTGTTTTTT. Protein product: CSARAMGLGNTGELFF.

Many counts were recorded for this clonotype. V and J are TRBV18 and TRBJ1-1; D gene uncertain. In germline, CDR1 is KGHSH, CDR2 LQKENI. Trimming left V 3 bases short and J 4 bases short, with 15 bases between. This CDR3 is 15 amino acids long. The chain's CDR3 is CASSPGNRQVTEAFF. The DNA for the CDR3 is TGTGCCAGCTCACCGGGGAATCGGCAGGTCACTGAAGCTTTCTTT.

This clonotype was recorded many times. The chain uses TRBV4-3 and TRBJ1-2; D unresolved. This CDR3 contains 16 residues. Germline V gene data show CDR1 as LGHNA and CDR2 as YSLEER. Trimming removed 0 bases from V and 4 bases from J, with 15 bases in between. Here the CDR3 DNA reads TGCGCCAGCAGCCAAGATAATTCCGGGGTGGGCTATGGCTACACCTTC. Its translation: CASSQDNSGVGYGYTF.

This clonotype was seen a few times. V is TRBV9 and J is TRBJ2-3; D remains unclear. This CDR3 has 14 amino acids. The V gene lost 3 bases and the J gene lost 2 bases, with 10 bases spanning the gap. In germline, CDR1 is SGDLS, CDR2 YYNGEE. CDR3 sequence reads: CASSAPVDTDTQYF. The CDR3 coding sequence is TGTGCCAGCAGCGCCCCCGTCGACACAGATACGCAGTATTTT.

This clonotype was seen many times. The rearrangement joins TRBV7-6 to TRBJ2-6; 9 nucleotides line up with TRBD1. Germline values: CDR1 SGHVS, CDR2 FNYEAQ. CDR3 length equals 18 residues. Germline trimming cut 5 bases from V and 0 bases from J; bases unmatched to any gene: 8. CDR3 protein: CASSPRTGANSGANVLTF. The DNA for the CDR3 is TGTGCCAGCAGCCCCCGGACAGGGGCCAACTCTGGGGCCAACGTCCTGACTTTC.

The sample holds many counts of this clonotype. This chain uses TRBV5-1 with TRBJ2-1; a weak D match, TRBD2 (7 bases). From germline, CDR1 is SGHRS and CDR2 YFSETQ. V was clipped by 3 bases and J by 8 bases, with 18 bases between them. The length of the CDR3 is 15 residues. CDR3 sequence: CASSSTPGEGYEQFF. The DNA of the CDR3 is TGCGCCAGCAGCTCCACTCCAGGGGAGGGTTATGAGCAGTTCTTC.

This clonotype appeared once. The rearrangement uses TRBV6-5 and TRBJ2-2, with TRBD2 identical over 11 bases. CDR1 is MNHEY, CDR2 SVGAGI, per germline. V lost 5 bases, J lost 6 bases, and 5 bases stayed unmatched. This CDR3 is built from 15 residues. CDR3 sequence reads: CASSATSGKPGELFF. CDR3 nucleotides: TGTGCCAGCAGTGCGACTAGCGGGAAGCCCGGGGAGCTGTTTTTT.

This clonotype showed up many times. The CDR3, as DNA: TGCGCCAGCAGCTCATCCGGGACGGCATCCTACGAGCAGTACTTC. Translated: CASSSSGTASYEQYF. This chain uses TRBV5-1 with TRBJ2-7; tentatively, D is TRBD1 or TRBD2 (5 bases each). Trimming took 3 bases from V and 1 from J, leaving 14 bases between them. CDR3 length: 15 amino acids. Per the germline V gene, CDR1 is SGHRS and CDR2 is YFSETQ.

This clonotype was found many times. The chain uses TRBV29-1 and TRBJ2-2; perhaps TRBD2 as D (6 bases). V dropped 6 bases and J dropped 6 bases, with 14 bases sitting between them. CDR3 length: 13 residues. Germline CDR1 and CDR2: SQVTM and ANQGSEA. The CDR3 is CSVMGGRAGELFF. DNA of the CDR3: TGCAGCGTGATGGGGGGTCGCGCCGGGGAGCTGTTTTTT.

In its sample, this clonotype was seen many times. V gene TRBV7-2 combines with J gene TRBJ2-5; 7 bases map to TRBD2. Germline V gene data show CDR1 as SGHTA and CDR2 as FQGNSA. This CDR3 comprises 14 residues. After removal of 1 base from V and 4 bases from J, the junction contained 3 bases not matched to a gene. CDR3 protein: CASSLGLAPETQYF. CDR3 in DNA: TGTGCCAGCAGCTTAGGACTAGCCCCAGAGACCCAGTACTTC.

The chain uses TRBV6-2 or TRBV6-3 and TRBJ2-4; 11 positions agree with TRBD2. Germline V gives CDR1 MNHEY, CDR2 SVGEGT. V lost 4 bases and J lost 10; bases outside the gene matches: 12. CDR3 length: 16 amino acids. CDR3 region: CASSSSLAGGPPIQYF. The DNA for the CDR3 is TGTGCCAGCAGTTCCTCCCTAGCGGGGGGTCCTCCAATTCAGTACTTC.

A few counts support this clonotype. V and J are TRBV29-1 and TRBJ2-7; 9 bases line up with TRBD2. The CDR3 length is 12 residues. In germline, CDR1 is SQVTM, CDR2 ANQGSEA. Trimming took 5 bases from V and 3 from J; bases not matched to a gene: 2. In DNA, the CDR3 is TGCAGCGTTAGGACTAGCGTCTACGAGCAGTACTTC. Its translation is CSVRTSVYEQYF.

This clonotype has at least ten counts. This rearrangement joins TRBV6-5 to TRBJ1-1; TRBD1 is a possible D gene (6 bases). With 5 bases removed from V and 8 bases from J, the gap between germline ends came to 18 bases. Germline V CDR1 and CDR2: MNHEY, SVGAGI. This CDR3 has 14 residues. The CDR3: CASSPILSDREAFF. The CDR3 region has the DNA TGTGCCAGCAGTCCAATCCTTTCGGACAGAGAAGCTTTCTTT.